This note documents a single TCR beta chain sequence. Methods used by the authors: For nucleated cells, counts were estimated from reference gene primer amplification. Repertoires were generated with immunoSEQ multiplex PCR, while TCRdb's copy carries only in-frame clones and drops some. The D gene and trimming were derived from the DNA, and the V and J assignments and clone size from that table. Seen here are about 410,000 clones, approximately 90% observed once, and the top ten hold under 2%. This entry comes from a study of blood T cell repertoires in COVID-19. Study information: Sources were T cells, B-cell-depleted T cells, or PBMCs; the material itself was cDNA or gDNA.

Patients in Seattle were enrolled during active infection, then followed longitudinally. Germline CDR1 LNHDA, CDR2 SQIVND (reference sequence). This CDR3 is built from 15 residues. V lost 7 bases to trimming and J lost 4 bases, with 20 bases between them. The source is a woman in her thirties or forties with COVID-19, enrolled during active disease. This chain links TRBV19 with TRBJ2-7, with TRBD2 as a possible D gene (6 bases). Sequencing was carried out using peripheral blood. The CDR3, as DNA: TGTGCCAGTAACCGACGGGGAGGACTCCCTTACGAGCAGTACTTC. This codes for CASNRRGGLPYEQYF.